Each of the 19 T cell receptor beta chains below was sequenced from the same sample in a study of beta chain features in type 1 diabetes. Expressed TCRB transcripts were sequenced, since all the RNA that had been isolated was reverse transcribed. Data came from immunoSEQ multiplex PCR; TCRdb stores just in-frame clones and leaves some out. The sample yields 300,000 or so clones, approximately 8.2% seen once. Sample: central memory CD4+ T cells from blood. These receptor sequences come from a woman under 30 in good health.

The chain is built from TRBV27 and TRBJ2-7; D uncertain. There are 13 residues in the CDR3. Germline V gene sequence: CDR1 MNHEY, CDR2 SMNVEV (reference sequence). With 4 bases removed from V and 3 bases from J, the gap between germline ends came to 10 bases. CDR3 DNA sequence: TGTGCCAGCAGTTCGACCAGATACTACGAGCAGTACTTC. It codes for CASSSTRYYEQYF.

In its sample, this clone was seen a few times. In nucleotides, the CDR3 is TGCGCCAGCAGCTTGTCAGGGGGCTCTGGAAACACCATATATTTT. Protein product: CASSLSGGSGNTIYF. This chain links TRBV5-1 with TRBJ1-3, with 7 bases lining up with TRBD1. Germline-derived CDR1 and CDR2 are SGHRS and YFSETQ. The CDR3 sequence is 15 residues long. V lost 1 base to trimming and J lost 0 bases; unmatched junction nucleotides: 1.

This clone was counted a few times. J is TRBJ2-7 and V is TRBV20-1, with D unclear. There are 11 residues in the CDR3. With 4 bases removed from V and 4 bases from J, the gap between germline ends came to 8 bases. From germline, CDR1 is DFQATT and CDR2 SNEGSKA (reference sequence). This CDR3 is CSAKTLYEQYF. The CDR3 DNA sequence: TGCAGTGCTAAGACACTTTACGAGCAGTACTTC.

Only a few counts were recorded for this clone. CDR3 DNA: TGCGCCAGCAGCCAAGGGGTTGTTTTGGGAGAGAGGGAGACCCAGTACTTC. This codes for CASSQGVVLGERETQYF. This rearrangement joins TRBV4-3 to TRBJ2-5, with D possibly matching TRBD2 (5 bases). Germline assignment: CDR1 LGHNA and CDR2 YSLEER. Trimming stripped 1 base from V and 5 bases from J, with 20 bases between. The CDR3 consists of 17 residues.

Here the CDR3 reads CSAEGQAYEQYF. The CDR3 DNA follows: TGCAGCGCCGAGGGACAAGCCTACGAGCAGTACTTC. The J gene is TRBJ2-7, the V gene TRBV29-1; perhaps TRBD1 as D (6 bases). The CDR3 is 12 amino acids. The germline CDR1 and CDR2 sequences are SQVTM and ANQGSEA. Trimming shortened V by 7 bases and J by 2 bases, and 12 bases separated the two germline ends.

A few counts support this clone. The rearrangement links TRBV7-6 to TRBJ2-5; 8 bases agree with TRBD1. CDR1 is SGHVS, CDR2 FNYEAQ, per germline. The trim removed 5 bases at V and 5 bases at J, leaving 10 bases unmatched. The length of the CDR3 is 15 residues. CDR3 sequence (DNA): TGTGCCAGCAGCGGATGGAGGACAGGGATCGAGACCCAGTACTTC. Translation gives CASSGWRTGIETQYF.

This clone came up many times. The chain couples TRBV7-3 to TRBJ2-2, with D maybe TRBD2 (6 bases). V lost 5 bases and J lost 1, with 17 bases in between. Germline CDR1 SGHTA, CDR2 FQGTGA. CDR3 length: 17 residues. The CDR3 is CASSPNRLAVNTGELFF. The DNA of the CDR3 is TGTGCCAGCAGCCCAAACCGGTTAGCGGTGAACACCGGGGAGCTGTTTTTT.

The chain uses TRBV10-3 and TRBJ1-1; TRBD1 agrees at 9 bases. CDR3 length equals 15 residues. The junction had 4 bases not matched to a gene; V was cut back by 0 bases and J by 5 bases. Germline V gene data show CDR1 as ENHRY and CDR2 as SYGVKD. The CDR3 coding sequence is TGTGCCATCAGTGAGTCGGGACAGGGAGGAACTGAAGCTTTCTTT. It yields the protein CAISESGQGGTEAFF.

This chain uses TRBV6-5 with TRBJ2-3; a possible D gene is TRBD2 (6 bases). Germline CDR1 MNHEY, CDR2 SVGAGI. V was cut by 4 bases and J by 4 bases, with 12 bases left in between. The CDR3 loop spans 14 amino acids. This CDR3 is CASSSPGGSDTQYF. Written as DNA, the CDR3 is TGTGCCAGCAGTTCCCCAGGAGGGTCAGATACGCAGTATTTT.

CDR3 amino acids: CASSPPLRLGGTDTQYF. As DNA, the CDR3 is TGTGCCAGCAGCCCCCCCCTTCGGTTAGGGGGCACAGATACGCAGTATTTT. The rearrangement joins TRBV11-2 to TRBJ2-3, with D possibly TRBD1 on 5 matching bases. CDR3 length equals 17 residues. In germline, CDR1 is SGHAT, CDR2 FQNNGV. The V end was cut by 5 bases, the J end by 1 base, with 19 bases between.

This rearrangement joins TRBV7-9 to TRBJ2-5; D is undetermined. The V end lost 1 base, the J end lost 5 bases, and 11 bases lay between the germline ends. The CDR3 contains 14 residues. CDR1 and CDR2 (germline): SEHNR, FQNEAQ (reference sequence). In DNA, the CDR3 is TGTGCCAGCAGCTTAGGACAAGGGTACGAGACCCAGTACTTC. This codes for CASSLGQGYETQYF.

The chain combines TRBV5-6 with TRBJ2-5, with 8 nucleotides matching TRBD2. Germline V gives CDR1 SGHDT, CDR2 YYEEEE. The V and J ends lost 4 bases and 4 bases, in that order; junction bases with no gene match: 12. The CDR3 extends over 16 amino acids. The CDR3 DNA reads as TGTGCCAGCAGCCCCAGATCGGGCGGGAGGCCAGAGACCCAGTACTTC. The encoded protein is CASSPRSGGRPETQYF.

A few counts support this clone. This sequence joins TRBV7-2 and TRBJ2-5; possibly TRBD2 for D (5 bases). V lost 5 bases, J lost 9 bases, and 16 bases lay in between. CDR3 size: 13 residues. The germline V gene has CDR1 SGHTA and CDR2 FQGNSA. The CDR3 reads CASSLVLGGPQYF. CDR3 in DNA: TGTGCCAGCAGCCTCGTCCTTGGCGGGCCCCAGTACTTC. The full variable domain, rest sourced from reference TRBV7-2 and TRBJ2-5, is GAGVSQSPSNKVTEKGKDVELRCDPISGHTALYWYRQSLGQGLEFLIYFQGNSAPDKSGLPSDRFSAERTGGSVSTLTIQRTQQEDSAVYLCASSLVLGGPQYFGPGTRLLVL.

In this sample, this clone turned up a few times. V and J are TRBV30 and TRBJ1-2, with no clear D. CDR1 is GTSNPN and CDR2 is SVGIG in the germline V gene (reference sequence). Trimming took off 7 bases at V and 1 base at J, with 16 bases between the two ends. This CDR3 comprises 14 residues. This CDR3 is CASRRRRRNYGYTF. CDR3 nucleotide sequence: TGTGCCTCTAGACGGAGACGCCGTAACTATGGCTACACCTTC.

This clone turned up a few times. Distinct nucleotide sequences in the sample also encode this CDR3. The chain employs TRBV10-2 and TRBJ2-1, with TRBD2 identical over 8 bases. The CDR3 consists of 16 residues. The germline V gene has CDR1 WSHSY and CDR2 SAAADI. J was trimmed by 0 bases and V by 2 bases; bases with no gene match: 3. The CDR3 DNA follows: TGCGCCAGCAGTGAGACTAGCGGAGGCTCCTACAATGAGCAGTTCTTC. Protein sequence: CASSETSGGSYNEQFF.

The chain is built from TRBV18 and TRBJ2-6; no clear D gene. V lost 3 bases and J lost 0, with 6 bases in between. There are 15 residues in the CDR3. Germline CDR1 KGHSH, CDR2 LQKENI. DNA for the CDR3: TGTGCCAGCTCACCCGAGACCTCTGGGGCCAACGTCCTGACTTTC. Encoded protein: CASSPETSGANVLTF.

The table lists this clone with a few counts. The gene calls are TRBV7-9 and TRBJ2-2; the D is unclear. This CDR3 spans 15 amino acids. Trimming shortened V by 1 base and J by 1 base, and 7 bases separated the two germline ends. From germline, CDR1 is SEHNR and CDR2 FQNEAQ (reference sequence). This CDR3 reads CASSLGRRNTGELFF. The DNA of the CDR3 is TGTGCCAGCAGCTTAGGCAGGAGGAACACCGGGGAGCTGTTTTTT.

The chain recombines TRBV27 with TRBJ2-6, with D perhaps matching TRBD1 (6 bases). CDR3 length: 15 amino acids. Germline V CDR1 and CDR2: MNHEY, SMNVEV (reference sequence). The V gene lost 6 bases and the J gene lost 0 bases, with 9 bases spanning the gap. The CDR3 is CASREDSSGANVLTF. The CDR3 DNA reads as TGTGCCAGCAGAGAGGACAGCTCTGGGGCCAACGTCCTGACTTTC.

Ten or more counts support this clone. This sequence joins TRBV7-9 and TRBJ2-7; tentative D call: TRBD1 (5 bases). This CDR3 contains 13 residues. In germline, CDR1 is SEHNR, CDR2 FQNEAQ (reference sequence). V shed 2 bases and J shed 3 bases, with 8 bases lying between them. The CDR3 DNA sequence: TGTGCCAGCAGCTTAACGACAGACTACGAGCAGTACTTC. Translated, it gives CASSLTTDYEQYF.